Reported below is one T cell receptor (beta chain). Its antigen remains unknown. The data were taken from a study of long-term antiretroviral therapy in people with HIV. Overall study results and limits: Clones that had undergone expansion before ART dominated the repertoire at all time points.

Trimming cost V 5 bases and J 0 bases; bases outside gene matches: 9. Per germline, CDR1 SGHVS and CDR2 FQNEAQ. This CDR3 contains 17 residues. The authors ran the immunoSEQ assay, v3.0, at survey level. Clones were sequenced by immunoSEQ multiplex PCR, and TCRdb holds only the in-frame ones, with some missing. The repertoire includes about 32,000 clones, around 97% of them detected once, and approximately 2% sits in the top ten. The source was unsorted PBMCs, collected 7.6 years after starting antiretroviral therapy. The rearrangement links TRBV7-8 to TRBJ1-3; 8 nucleotides align to TRBD1. This sequence was found in a man aged 25-45 years with HIV. The chain's CDR3 is CASSLRTGISSGNTIYF. The CDR3 DNA sequence: TGTGCCAGCAGCCTTAGGACAGGGATATCCTCTGGAAACACCATATATTTT. Using reference TRBV7-8 and TRBJ1-3 for the parts outside the CDR3, the full variable domain is GAGVSQSPRYKVAKRGQDVALRCDPISGHVSLFWYQQALGQGPEFLTYFQNEAQLDKSGLPSDRFFAERPEGSVSTLKIQRTQQEDSAVYLCASSLRTGISSGNTIYFGEGSWLTVV.